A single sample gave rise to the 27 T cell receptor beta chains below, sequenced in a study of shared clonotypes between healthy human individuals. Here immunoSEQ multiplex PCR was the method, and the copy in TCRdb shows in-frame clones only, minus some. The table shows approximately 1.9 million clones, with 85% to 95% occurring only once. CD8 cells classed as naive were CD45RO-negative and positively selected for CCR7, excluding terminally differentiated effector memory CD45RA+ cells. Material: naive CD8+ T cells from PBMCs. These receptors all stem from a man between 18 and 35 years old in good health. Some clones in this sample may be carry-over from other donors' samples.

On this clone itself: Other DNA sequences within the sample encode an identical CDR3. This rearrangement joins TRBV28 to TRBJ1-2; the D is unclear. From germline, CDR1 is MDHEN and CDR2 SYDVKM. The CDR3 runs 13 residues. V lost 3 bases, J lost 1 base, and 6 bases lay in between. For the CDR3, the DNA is TGTGCCAGCAGTTTGAGGAGTAACTATGGCTACACCTTC. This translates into CASSLRSNYGYTF.

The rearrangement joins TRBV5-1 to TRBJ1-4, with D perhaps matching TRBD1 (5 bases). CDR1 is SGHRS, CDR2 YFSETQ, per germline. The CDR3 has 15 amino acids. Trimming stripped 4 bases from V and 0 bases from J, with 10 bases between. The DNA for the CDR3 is TGCGCCAGCAGCATAACAGGAGCAACTAATGAAAAACTGTTTTTT. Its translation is CASSITGATNEKLFF.

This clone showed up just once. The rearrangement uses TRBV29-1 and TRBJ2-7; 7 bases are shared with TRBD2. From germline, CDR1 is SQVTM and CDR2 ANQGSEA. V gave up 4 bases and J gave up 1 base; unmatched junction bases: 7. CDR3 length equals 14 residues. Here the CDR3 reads CSVVGLAESYEQYF. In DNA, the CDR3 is TGCAGCGTTGTCGGGCTAGCGGAGTCCTACGAGCAGTACTTC.

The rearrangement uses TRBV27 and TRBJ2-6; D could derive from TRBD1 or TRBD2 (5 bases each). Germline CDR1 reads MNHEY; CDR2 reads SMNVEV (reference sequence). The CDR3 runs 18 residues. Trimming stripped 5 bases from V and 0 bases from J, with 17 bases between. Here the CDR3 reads CASSLWGKGSSGANVLTF. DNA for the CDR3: TGTGCCAGCAGTCTATGGGGGAAGGGAAGCTCTGGGGCCAACGTCCTGACTTTC.

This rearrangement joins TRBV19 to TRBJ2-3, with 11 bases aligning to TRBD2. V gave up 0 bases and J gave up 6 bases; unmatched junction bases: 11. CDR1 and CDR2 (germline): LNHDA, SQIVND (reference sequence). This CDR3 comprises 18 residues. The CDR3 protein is CASSIEYSELAGVDTQYF. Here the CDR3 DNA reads TGTGCCAGTAGTATAGAATACTCGGAACTAGCGGGAGTGGATACGCAGTATTTT.

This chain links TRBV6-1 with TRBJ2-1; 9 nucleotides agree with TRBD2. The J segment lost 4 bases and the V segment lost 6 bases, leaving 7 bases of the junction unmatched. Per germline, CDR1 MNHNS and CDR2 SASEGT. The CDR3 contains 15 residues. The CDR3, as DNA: TGTGCCAGCAGATCTAGCGGGGCTATATACAATGAGCAGTTCTTC. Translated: CASRSSGAIYNEQFF.

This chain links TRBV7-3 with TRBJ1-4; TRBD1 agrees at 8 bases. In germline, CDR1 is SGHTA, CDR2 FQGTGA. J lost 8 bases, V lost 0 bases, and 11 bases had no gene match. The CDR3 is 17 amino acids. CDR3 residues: CASSLTPRRGRAEKLFF. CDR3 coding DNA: TGTGCCAGCAGCTTAACGCCTCGCAGGGGGCGAGCAGAAAAACTGTTTTTT.

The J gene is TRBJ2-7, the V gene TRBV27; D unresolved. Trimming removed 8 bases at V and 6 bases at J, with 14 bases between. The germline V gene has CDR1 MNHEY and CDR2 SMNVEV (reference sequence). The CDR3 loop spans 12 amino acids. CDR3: CASSSFGTEQYF. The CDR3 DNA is TGTGCCAGCTCCTCATTCGGAACCGAGCAGTACTTC.

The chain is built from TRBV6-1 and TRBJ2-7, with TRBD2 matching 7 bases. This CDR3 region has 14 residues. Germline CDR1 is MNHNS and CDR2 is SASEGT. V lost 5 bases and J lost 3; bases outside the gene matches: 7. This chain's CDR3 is CASSKGLEVYEQYF. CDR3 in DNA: TGTGCCAGCAGTAAAGGACTAGAGGTCTACGAGCAGTACTTC.

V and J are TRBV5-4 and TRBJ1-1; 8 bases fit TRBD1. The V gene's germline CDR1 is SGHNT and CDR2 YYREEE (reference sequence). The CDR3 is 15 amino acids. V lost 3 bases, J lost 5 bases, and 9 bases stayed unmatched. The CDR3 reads CASSYSSGGLTEAFF. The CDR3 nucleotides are TGTGCCAGCAGCTACTCCTCAGGGGGCTTGACTGAAGCTTTCTTT.

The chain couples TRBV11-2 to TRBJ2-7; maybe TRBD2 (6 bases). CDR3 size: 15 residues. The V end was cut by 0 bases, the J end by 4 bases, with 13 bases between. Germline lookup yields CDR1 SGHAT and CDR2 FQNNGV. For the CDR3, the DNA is TGTGCCAGCAGCTTAGAACGGGCAGGAGGGTACGAGCAGTACTTC. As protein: CASSLERAGGYEQYF.

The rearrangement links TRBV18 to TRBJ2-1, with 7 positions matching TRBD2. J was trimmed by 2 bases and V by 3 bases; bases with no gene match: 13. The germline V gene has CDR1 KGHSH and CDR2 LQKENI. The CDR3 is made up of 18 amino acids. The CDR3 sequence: CASSPSVMAGVAYNEQFF. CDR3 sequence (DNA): TGTGCCAGCTCACCGAGTGTTATGGCGGGAGTTGCCTACAATGAGCAGTTCTTC.

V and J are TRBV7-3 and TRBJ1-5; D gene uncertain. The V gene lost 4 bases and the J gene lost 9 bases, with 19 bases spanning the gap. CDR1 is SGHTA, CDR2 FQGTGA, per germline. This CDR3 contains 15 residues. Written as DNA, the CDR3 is TGTGCCAGCAGCTCAAATAAGTACGTGGCTGGGCCCCAGCATTTT. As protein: CASSSNKYVAGPQHF.

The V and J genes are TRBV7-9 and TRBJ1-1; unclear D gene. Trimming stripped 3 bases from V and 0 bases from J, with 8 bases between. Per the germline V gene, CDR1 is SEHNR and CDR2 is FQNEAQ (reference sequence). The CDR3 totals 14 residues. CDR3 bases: TGTGCCAGCAGCTTCGTGGGCTTGAACACTGAAGCTTTCTTT. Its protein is CASSFVGLNTEAFF.

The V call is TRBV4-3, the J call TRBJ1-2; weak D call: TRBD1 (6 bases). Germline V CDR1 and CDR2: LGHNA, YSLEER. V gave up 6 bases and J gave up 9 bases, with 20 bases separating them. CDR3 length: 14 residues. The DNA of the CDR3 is TGCGCCAGCAGAGTTTATGGGACACGGGATAGCTACACCTTC. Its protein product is CASRVYGTRDSYTF.

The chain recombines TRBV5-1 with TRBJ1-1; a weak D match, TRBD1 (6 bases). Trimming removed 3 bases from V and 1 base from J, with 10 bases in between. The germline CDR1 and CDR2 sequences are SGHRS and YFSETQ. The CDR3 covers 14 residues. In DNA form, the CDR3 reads TGCGCCAGCAGCTGGGGGCGCGGGAACACTGAAGCTTTCTTT. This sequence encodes CASSWGRGNTEAFF.

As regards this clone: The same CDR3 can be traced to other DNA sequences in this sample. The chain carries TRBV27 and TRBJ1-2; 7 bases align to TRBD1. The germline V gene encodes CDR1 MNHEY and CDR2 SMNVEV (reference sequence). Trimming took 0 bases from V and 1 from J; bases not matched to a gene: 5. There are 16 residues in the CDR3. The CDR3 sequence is CASSLSTGTLNYGYTF. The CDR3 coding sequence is TGTGCCAGCAGTTTATCGACAGGGACGCTTAACTATGGCTACACCTTC.

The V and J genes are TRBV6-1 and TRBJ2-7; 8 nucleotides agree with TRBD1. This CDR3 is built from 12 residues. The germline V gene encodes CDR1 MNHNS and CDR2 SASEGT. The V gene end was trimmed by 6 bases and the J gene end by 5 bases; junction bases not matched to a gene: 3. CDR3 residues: CASRHRGDEQYF. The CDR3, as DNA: TGTGCCAGCAGGCACAGGGGGGACGAGCAGTACTTC.

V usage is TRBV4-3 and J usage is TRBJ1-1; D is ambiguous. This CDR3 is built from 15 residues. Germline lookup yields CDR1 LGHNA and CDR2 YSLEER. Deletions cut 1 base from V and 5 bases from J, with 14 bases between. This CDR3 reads CASSQVWAGGTEAFF. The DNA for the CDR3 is TGCGCCAGCAGCCAAGTCTGGGCGGGTGGGACTGAAGCTTTCTTT.

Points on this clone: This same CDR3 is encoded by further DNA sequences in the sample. The CDR3 reads CAWGDRAYEQYF. The DNA of the CDR3 is TGTGCCTGGGGGGACAGGGCCTACGAGCAGTACTTC. V and J are TRBV30 and TRBJ2-7, with 9 bases aligning to TRBD1. Germline trimming cut 5 bases from V and 2 bases from J; bases unmatched to any gene: 1. Germline CDR1 and CDR2: GTSNPN and SVGIG (reference sequence). The CDR3 is 12 residues long.

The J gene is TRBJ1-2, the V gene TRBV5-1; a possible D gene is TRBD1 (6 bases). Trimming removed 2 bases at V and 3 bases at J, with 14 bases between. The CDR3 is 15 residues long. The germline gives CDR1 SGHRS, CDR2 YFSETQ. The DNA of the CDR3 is TGCGCCAGCAGCTTCGCCTGGGACACGGACTATGGCTACACCTTC. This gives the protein CASSFAWDTDYGYTF.

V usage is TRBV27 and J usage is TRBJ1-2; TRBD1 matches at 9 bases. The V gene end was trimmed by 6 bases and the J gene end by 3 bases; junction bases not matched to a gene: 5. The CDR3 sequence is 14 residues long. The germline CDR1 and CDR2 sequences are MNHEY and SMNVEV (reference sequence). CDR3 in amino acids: CASRQGAVDYGYTF. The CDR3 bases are TGTGCCAGCAGACAGGGGGCGGTGGACTATGGCTACACCTTC.

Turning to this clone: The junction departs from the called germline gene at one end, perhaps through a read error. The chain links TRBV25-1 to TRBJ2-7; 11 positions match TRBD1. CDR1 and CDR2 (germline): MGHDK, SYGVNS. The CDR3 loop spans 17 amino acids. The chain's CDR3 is CASTPIYRTGGSDEQYF. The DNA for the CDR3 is TGTGCCAGCACTCCAATATACCGGACAGGGGGCTCCGACGAGCAGTACTTC.

The CDR3 here is CASSYYPGEAYEQYF. CDR3 in DNA: TGTGCCAGCAGTTACTATCCAGGGGAGGCCTACGAGCAGTACTTC. The chain carries TRBV6-5 and TRBJ2-7; D may correspond to TRBD1 or TRBD2 (6 bases each). The CDR3 spans 15 residues. Germline CDR1 is MNHEY and CDR2 is SVGAGI. V gave up 1 base and J gave up 2 bases, with 12 bases separating them.

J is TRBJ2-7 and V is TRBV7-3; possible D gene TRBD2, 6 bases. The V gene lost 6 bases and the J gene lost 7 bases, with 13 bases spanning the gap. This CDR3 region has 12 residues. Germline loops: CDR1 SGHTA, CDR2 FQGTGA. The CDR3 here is CASSPGLGEQYF. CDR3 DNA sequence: TGTGCCAGCAGTCCGGGACTCGGGGAGCAGTACTTC. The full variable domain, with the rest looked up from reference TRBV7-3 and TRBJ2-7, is GAGVSQTPSNKVTEKGKYVELRCDPISGHTALYWYRQSLGQGPEFLIYFQGTGAADDSGLPNDRFFAVRPEGSVSTLKIQRTERGDSAVYLCASSPGLGEQYFGPGTRLTVT.

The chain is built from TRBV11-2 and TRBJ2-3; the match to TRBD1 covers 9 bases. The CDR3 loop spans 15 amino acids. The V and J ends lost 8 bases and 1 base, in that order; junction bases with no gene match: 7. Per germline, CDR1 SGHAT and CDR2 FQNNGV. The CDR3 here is CASWTGAHGTDTQYF. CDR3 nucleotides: TGTGCCAGCTGGACAGGGGCACACGGCACAGATACGCAGTATTTT.

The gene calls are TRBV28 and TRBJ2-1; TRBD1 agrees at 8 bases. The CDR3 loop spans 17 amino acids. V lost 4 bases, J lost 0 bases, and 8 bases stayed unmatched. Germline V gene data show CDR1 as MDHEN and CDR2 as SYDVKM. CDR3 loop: CASSSRLDRASYNEQFF. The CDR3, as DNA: TGTGCCAGCAGTTCGAGGCTGGACAGGGCCTCCTACAATGAGCAGTTCTTC. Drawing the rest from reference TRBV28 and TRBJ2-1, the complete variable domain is DVKVTQSSRYLVKRTGEKVFLECVQDMDHENMFWYRQDPGLGLRLIYFSYDVKMKEKGDIPEGYSVSREKKERFSLILESASTNQTSMYLCASSSRLDRASYNEQFFGPGTRLTVL.